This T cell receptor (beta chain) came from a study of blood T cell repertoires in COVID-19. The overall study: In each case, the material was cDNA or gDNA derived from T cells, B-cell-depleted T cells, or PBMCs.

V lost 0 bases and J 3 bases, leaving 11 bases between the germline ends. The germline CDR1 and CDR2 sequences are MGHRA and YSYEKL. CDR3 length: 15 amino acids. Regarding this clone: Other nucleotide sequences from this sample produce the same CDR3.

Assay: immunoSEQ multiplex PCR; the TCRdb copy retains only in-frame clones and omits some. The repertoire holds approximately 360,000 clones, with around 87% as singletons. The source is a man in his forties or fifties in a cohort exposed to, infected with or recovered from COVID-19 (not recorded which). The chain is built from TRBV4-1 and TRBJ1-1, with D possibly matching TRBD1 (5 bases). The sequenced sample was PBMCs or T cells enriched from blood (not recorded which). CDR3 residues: CASSQDPGRDTEAFF. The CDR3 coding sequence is TGCGCCAGCAGCCAAGATCCAGGGAGGGACACTGAAGCTTTCTTT.